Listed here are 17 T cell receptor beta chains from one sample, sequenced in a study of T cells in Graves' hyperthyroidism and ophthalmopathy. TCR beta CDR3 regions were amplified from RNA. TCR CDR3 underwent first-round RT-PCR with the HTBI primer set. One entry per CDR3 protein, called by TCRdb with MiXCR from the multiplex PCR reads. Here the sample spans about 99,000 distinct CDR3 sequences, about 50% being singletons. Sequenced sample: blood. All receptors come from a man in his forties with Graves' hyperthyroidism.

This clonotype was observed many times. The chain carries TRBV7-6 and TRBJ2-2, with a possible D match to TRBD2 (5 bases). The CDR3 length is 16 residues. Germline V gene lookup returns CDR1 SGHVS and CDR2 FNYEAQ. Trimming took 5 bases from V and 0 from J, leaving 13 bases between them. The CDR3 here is CASSRGDTANTGELFF. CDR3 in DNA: TGTGCCAGCAGCCGGGGAGACACCGCGAACACCGGGGAGCTGTTTTTT.

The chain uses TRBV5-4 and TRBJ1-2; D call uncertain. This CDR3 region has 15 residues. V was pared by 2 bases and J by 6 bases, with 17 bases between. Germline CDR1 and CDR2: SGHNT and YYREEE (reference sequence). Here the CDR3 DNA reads TGTGCCAGCAGCTTCAGCGGGATGGATCTTGATGGCTACACCTTC. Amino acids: CASSFSGMDLDGYTF.

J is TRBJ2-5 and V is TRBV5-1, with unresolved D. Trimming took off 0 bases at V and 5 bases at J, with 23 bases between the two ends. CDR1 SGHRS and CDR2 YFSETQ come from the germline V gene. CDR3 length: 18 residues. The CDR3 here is CASSLEGPPRSGSETQYF. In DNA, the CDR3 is TGCGCCAGCAGCTTGGAAGGTCCCCCGAGGAGTGGTAGTGAGACCCAGTACTTC.

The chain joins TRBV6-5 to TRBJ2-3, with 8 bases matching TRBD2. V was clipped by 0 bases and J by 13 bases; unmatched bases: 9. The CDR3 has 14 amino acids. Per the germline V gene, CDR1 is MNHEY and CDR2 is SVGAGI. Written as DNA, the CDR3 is TGTGCCAGCAGTTACTCGCCGGGGGGGCCGACGGAGTATTTT. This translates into CASSYSPGGPTEYF.

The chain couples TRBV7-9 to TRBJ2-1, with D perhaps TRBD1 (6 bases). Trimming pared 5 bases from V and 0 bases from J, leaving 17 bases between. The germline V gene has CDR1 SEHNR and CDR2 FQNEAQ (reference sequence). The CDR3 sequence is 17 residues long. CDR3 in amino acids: CASSQVAGRGSYNEQFF. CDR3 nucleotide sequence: TGTGCCAGCAGCCAAGTTGCGGGCAGGGGCTCCTACAATGAGCAGTTCTTC.

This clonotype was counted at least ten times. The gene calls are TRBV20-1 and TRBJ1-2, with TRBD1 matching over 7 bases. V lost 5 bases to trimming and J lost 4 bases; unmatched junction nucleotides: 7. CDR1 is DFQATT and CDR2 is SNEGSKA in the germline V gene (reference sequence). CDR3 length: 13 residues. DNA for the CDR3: TGCAGTGCTTTTCCACAGGGGAGCTATGGCTACACCTTC. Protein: CSAFPQGSYGYTF.

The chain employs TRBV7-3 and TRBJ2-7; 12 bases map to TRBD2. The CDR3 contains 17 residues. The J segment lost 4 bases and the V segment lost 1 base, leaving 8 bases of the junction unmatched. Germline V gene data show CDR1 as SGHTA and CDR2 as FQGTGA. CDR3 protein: CASSLNPGLAGLYEQYF. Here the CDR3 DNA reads TGTGCCAGCAGCTTAAACCCGGGACTAGCGGGTCTTTACGAGCAGTACTTC.

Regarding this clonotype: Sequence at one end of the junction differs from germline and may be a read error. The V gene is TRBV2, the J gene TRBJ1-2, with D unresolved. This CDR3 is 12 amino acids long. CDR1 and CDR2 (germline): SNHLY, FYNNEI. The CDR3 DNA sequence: TGTGCCAGCAATGAACGGGCCTATGGCAACACCTTC. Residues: CASNERAYGNTF.

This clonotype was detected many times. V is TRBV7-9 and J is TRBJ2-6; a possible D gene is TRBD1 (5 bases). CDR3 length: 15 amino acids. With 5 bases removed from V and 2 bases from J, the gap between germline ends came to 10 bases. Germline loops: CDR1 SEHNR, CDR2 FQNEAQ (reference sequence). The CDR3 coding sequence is TGTGCCAGCAGCGCAGGGTGGCCTGGGGCCAACGTCCTGACTTTC. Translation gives CASSAGWPGANVLTF.

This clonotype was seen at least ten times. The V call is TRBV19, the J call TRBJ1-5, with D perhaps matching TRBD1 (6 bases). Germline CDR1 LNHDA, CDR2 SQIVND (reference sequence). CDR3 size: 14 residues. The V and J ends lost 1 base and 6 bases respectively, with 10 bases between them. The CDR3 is CASSIAGVAQPQHF. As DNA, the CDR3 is TGTGCCAGTAGTATAGCAGGGGTTGCTCAGCCCCAGCATTTT.

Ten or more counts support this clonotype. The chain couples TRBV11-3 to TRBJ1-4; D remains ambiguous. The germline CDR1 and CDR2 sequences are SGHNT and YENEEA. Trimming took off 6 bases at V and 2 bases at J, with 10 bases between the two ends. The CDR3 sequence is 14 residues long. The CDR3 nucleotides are TGTGCCAGCAGTTTCCGGAGGACTAATGAAAAACTGTTTTTT. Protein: CASSFRRTNEKLFF.

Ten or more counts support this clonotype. For the CDR3, the DNA is TGTGCCAGCAGCTTAAGGGACAGGCAGACCCAGTACTTC. It encodes CASSLRDRQTQYF. This chain connects TRBV7-3 to TRBJ2-5, with 8 bases lining up with TRBD1. Germline CDR1 reads SGHTA; CDR2 reads FQGTGA. CDR3 length: 13 amino acids. V lost 1 base and J lost 6; bases outside the gene matches: 1.

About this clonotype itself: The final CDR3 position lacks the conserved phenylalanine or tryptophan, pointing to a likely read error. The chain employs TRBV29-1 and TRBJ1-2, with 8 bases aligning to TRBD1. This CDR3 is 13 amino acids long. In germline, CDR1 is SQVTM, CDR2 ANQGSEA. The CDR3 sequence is CSVSDRGNYGYTL. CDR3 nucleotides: TGCAGCGTTTCTGACAGGGGAAACTACGGCTACACCCTC.

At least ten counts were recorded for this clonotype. The CDR3 region is CSASQGMETQYF. In DNA form, the CDR3 reads TGCAGTGCTAGTCAGGGGATGGAGACCCAGTACTTC. V usage is TRBV20-1 and J usage is TRBJ2-5, with D maybe TRBD1 (6 bases). This CDR3 comprises 12 residues. The germline V gene has CDR1 DFQATT and CDR2 SNEGSKA (reference sequence). Trimming pared 3 bases from V and 5 bases from J, leaving 10 bases between.

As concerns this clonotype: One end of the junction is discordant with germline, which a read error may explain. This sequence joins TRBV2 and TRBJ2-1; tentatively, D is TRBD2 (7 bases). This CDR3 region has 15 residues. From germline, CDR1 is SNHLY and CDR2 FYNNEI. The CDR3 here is CAGSEGGARYNEQFF. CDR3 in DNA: TGTGCCGGCAGTGAGGGGGGGGCCCGGTACAATGAGCAGTTCTTC.

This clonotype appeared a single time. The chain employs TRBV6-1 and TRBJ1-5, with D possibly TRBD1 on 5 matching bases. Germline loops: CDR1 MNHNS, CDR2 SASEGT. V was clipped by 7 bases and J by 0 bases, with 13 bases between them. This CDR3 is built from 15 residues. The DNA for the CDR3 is TGTGCCAGCACGGTCGGGGCTGATAGCAATCAGCCCCAGCATTTT. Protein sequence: CASTVGADSNQPQHF.

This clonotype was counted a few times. The CDR3 sequence is CASSPGDGYTF. Here the CDR3 DNA reads TGTGCCAGCTCACCAGGGGATGGCTACACCTTC. The rearrangement links TRBV18 to TRBJ1-2, with D unclear. CDR1 and CDR2 (germline): KGHSH, LQKENI. Trimming left V 2 bases short and J 6 bases short, with 4 bases between. The CDR3 is 11 amino acids.